The 28 T cell receptor beta chains reported below all come from one sample, sequenced in a study of OX40 agonist ivuxolimab in advanced cancers. Libraries were prepared by immunoSEQ multiplex PCR; TCRdb keeps only in-frame clonotypes and omits some of them. This table holds 20,000 to 25,000 clones, around 80% found once. Material: CD4+ or CD8+ T cells sorted from blood, obtained in a trial of the OX40 agonist ivuxolimab. All receptors derive from an adult with an advanced solid tumor such as melanoma, head and neck, liver or kidney cancer.

V usage is TRBV6-1 and J usage is TRBJ2-2, with TRBD1 matching 10 bases. The trim removed 6 bases at V and 7 bases at J, leaving 8 bases unmatched. CDR1 and CDR2 from the germline V gene are MNHNS and SASEGT. The CDR3 length is 15 residues. The CDR3 DNA sequence: TGTGCCAGCAGGAACCCGGGACAGGGGTTCGGGGAGCTGTTTTTT. Translation gives CASRNPGQGFGELFF.

The rearrangement links TRBV27 to TRBJ2-1; D ambiguous. This CDR3 has 15 amino acids. V was shortened by 6 bases and J by 0 bases, with 12 bases between the two germline ends. The germline gives CDR1 MNHEY, CDR2 SMNVEV (reference sequence). In DNA form, the CDR3 reads TGTGCCAGCAGCACACTACCGAGCTCCTACAATGAGCAGTTCTTC. This encodes CASSTLPSSYNEQFF.

The CDR3 spells CASSTRTGLSTDTQYF. CDR3 DNA: TGTGCCAGCAGCACCCGGACAGGACTTAGCACAGATACGCAGTATTTT. J is TRBJ2-3 and V is TRBV9; 7 bases are a match to TRBD1. The CDR3 is made up of 16 amino acids. Germline V gene lookup returns CDR1 SGDLS and CDR2 YYNGEE. V trimming: 4 bases; J trimming: 0 bases; junction bases outside the gene matches: 8.

J is TRBJ2-7 and V is TRBV7-9, with a tentative D call TRBD2 (5 bases). Germline loops: CDR1 SEHNR, CDR2 FQNEAQ (reference sequence). The ends were cut back, 4 bases at V and 3 bases at J, with 10 bases in the middle. The CDR3 has 13 amino acids. CDR3 coding DNA: TGTGCCAGCAGCTCCGGACTTATCTACGAGCAGTACTTC. Its protein product is CASSSGLIYEQYF.

The chain is built from TRBV27 and TRBJ2-3; no clear D gene. From germline, CDR1 is MNHEY and CDR2 SMNVEV (reference sequence). Deletions cut 10 bases from V and 2 bases from J, with 13 bases between. This CDR3 is 13 amino acids long. The CDR3 region is CATRLLATDTQYF. The CDR3 DNA reads as TGTGCCACCCGCCTATTGGCCACAGATACGCAGTATTTT.

The chain carries TRBV7-9 and TRBJ2-7, with unresolved D. V lost 8 bases and J lost 0, with 11 bases in between. CDR3 size: 13 residues. Germline-derived CDR1 and CDR2 are SEHNR and FQNEAQ (reference sequence). The CDR3 nucleotides read TGTGCCAGCGGACCTCTGGACTCCTACGAGCAGTACTTC. It translates to CASGPLDSYEQYF.

The V and J genes are TRBV6-5 and TRBJ2-5; D may correspond to TRBD1 or TRBD2 (6 bases each). The CDR3 spans 14 residues. Deletions cut 4 bases from V and 5 bases from J, with 14 bases between. Germline-derived CDR1 and CDR2 are MNHEY and SVGAGI. The CDR3 region is CASSFAGGGETQYF. The CDR3 DNA reads TGTGCCAGCAGTTTTGCCGGGGGCGGGGAGACCCAGTACTTC.

This rearrangement joins TRBV11-2 to TRBJ2-1; D call uncertain. This CDR3 region has 13 residues. The V gene lost 4 bases and the J gene lost 8 bases, with 12 bases spanning the gap. The V gene's germline CDR1 is SGHAT and CDR2 FQNNGV. As DNA, the CDR3 is TGTGCCAGCAGCTCGGGCTTTCCGGATGAGCAGTTCTTC. The encoded protein is CASSSGFPDEQFF.

This chain joins TRBV29-1 and TRBJ1-2; 7 bases fit TRBD1. Germline V gives CDR1 SQVTM, CDR2 ANQGSEA. CDR3 size: 15 residues. Unmatched junction bases numbered 8, after V lost 0 bases and J lost 4 bases. CDR3 loop: CSVEDRATGIYGYTF. The DNA of the CDR3 is TGCAGCGTTGAAGATCGGGCGACAGGGATCTATGGCTACACCTTC.

The CDR3 protein is CASSPYRGSGNTIYF. Written as DNA, the CDR3 is TGTGCCAGCAGTCCGTACAGGGGGTCTGGAAACACCATATATTTT. The genes are TRBV27 and TRBJ1-3, with 8 bases identical to TRBD1. The V segment lost 5 bases and the J segment 1 base; nucleotides outside the gene matches: 4. Germline V gene lookup returns CDR1 MNHEY and CDR2 SMNVEV (reference sequence). CDR3 length equals 15 residues.

V usage is TRBV5-3 and J usage is TRBJ1-3; D remains ambiguous. TRBV5-3 is an ORF, with its function uncertain. With 0 bases removed from V and 0 bases from J, the gap between germline ends came to 13 bases. The CDR3 loop spans 17 amino acids. The CDR3, as DNA: TGTGCCAGAAGCTTGGGTCACAGAGGGTCCTCTGGAAACACCATATATTTT. Amino acids: CARSLGHRGSSGNTIYF.

The rearrangement joins TRBV28 to TRBJ2-6; D might be TRBD1 (5 bases). This CDR3 spans 15 amino acids. Between the trimmed V and J ends, which lost 7 bases and 0 bases, there was a span of 10 bases. Looked up from germline, CDR1 is MDHEN and CDR2 is SYDVKM. CDR3 in amino acids: CASNQGYSGANVLTF. In nucleotides, the CDR3 is TGTGCCAGCAATCAGGGCTACTCTGGGGCCAACGTCCTGACTTTC.

Here the CDR3 reads CASSEEGDYGYTF. CDR3 coding DNA: TGTGCCAGCAGTGAAGAGGGGGACTATGGCTACACCTTC. The V gene is TRBV25-1, the J gene TRBJ1-2, with TRBD1 as a possible D gene (6 bases). The germline CDR1 and CDR2 sequences are MGHDK and SYGVNS. Trimming removed 2 bases at V and 3 bases at J, with 7 bases between. There are 13 residues in the CDR3.

The chain employs TRBV9 and TRBJ2-2; maybe TRBD2 (6 bases). CDR3 length equals 15 residues. Trimming stripped 2 bases from V and 5 bases from J, with 13 bases between. Per the germline V gene, CDR1 is SGDLS and CDR2 is YYNGEE. The CDR3 DNA sequence: TGTGCCAGCAGCGTCGGGGGAGGATGGACCGGGGAGCTGTTTTTT. It codes for CASSVGGGWTGELFF. The full variable domain, with the rest looked up from reference TRBV9 and TRBJ2-2, is DSGVTQTPKHLITATGQRVTLRCSPRSGDLSVYWYQQSLDQGLQFLIQYYNGEERAKGNILERFSAQQFPDLHSELNLSSLELGDSALYFCASSVGGGWTGELFFGEGSRLTVL.

The chain is built from TRBV7-6 and TRBJ2-1; TRBD2 agrees at 7 bases. V shed 1 base and J 6 bases; nucleotides not matched to a gene: 3. The CDR3 extends over 14 amino acids. The germline V gene has CDR1 SGHVS and CDR2 FNYEAQ. CDR3 in DNA: TGTGCCAGCAGCTTAGGGACTAGTTCCAATGAGCAGTTCTTC. Translation gives CASSLGTSSNEQFF.

The chain couples TRBV30 to TRBJ2-2, with D perhaps matching TRBD1 (6 bases). The germline gives CDR1 GTSNPN, CDR2 SVGIG (reference sequence). The length of the CDR3 is 11 residues. Trimming removed 5 bases at V and 6 bases at J, with 7 bases between. CDR3 sequence: CAWEGAGELFF. The CDR3 bases are TGTGCCTGGGAGGGGGCCGGGGAGCTGTTTTTT.

This clone was seen once. The same CDR3 arises from other DNA sequences in this sample as well. This chain joins TRBV5-1 and TRBJ2-1; 7 positions match TRBD2. CDR3 size: 15 residues. V lost 0 bases to trimming and J lost 1 base; unmatched junction nucleotides: 1. Germline assignment: CDR1 SGHRS and CDR2 YFSETQ. This chain's CDR3 is CASSLVGGSYNEQFF. In DNA form, the CDR3 reads TGCGCCAGCAGCTTGGTGGGGGGGTCCTACAATGAGCAGTTCTTC.

J is TRBJ1-1 and V is TRBV7-3, with TRBD1 as a possible D gene (5 bases). The CDR3 runs 14 residues. V was clipped by 2 bases and J by 4 bases, with 11 bases between them. Germline V gene sequence: CDR1 SGHTA, CDR2 FQGTGA. CDR3 amino acids: CASSLSRVGTEAFF. Written as DNA, the CDR3 is TGTGCCAGCAGCTTATCCAGGGTGGGCACTGAAGCTTTCTTT.

The chain recombines TRBV4-1 with TRBJ2-7; D may be TRBD2 (5 bases). The V gene's germline CDR1 is MGHRA and CDR2 YSYEKL. The CDR3 has 13 residues. V was trimmed by 3 bases and J by 4 bases, leaving 10 bases between them. CDR3 amino acids: CASSQEVTYEQYF. DNA for the CDR3: TGCGCCAGCAGCCAGGAGGTTACATACGAGCAGTACTTC.

This clone was seen a single time. This rearrangement joins TRBV11-3 to TRBJ2-1, with 9 bases fitting TRBD2. Germline V gene sequence: CDR1 SGHNT, CDR2 YENEEA. Losses at the gene ends were 3 bases for V and 4 bases for J; bases not matched to a gene: 19. There are 20 residues in the CDR3. CDR3 nucleotide sequence: TGTGCCAGCAGCTTCCGCGGGAGGGCGGCTTCGGCACGGCGGTACAATGAGCAGTTCTTC. This encodes CASSFRGRAASARRYNEQFF.

This clone showed up just a few times. The gene calls are TRBV6-5 and TRBJ2-5; D is ambiguous. This CDR3 spans 13 amino acids. Trimming shortened V by 2 bases and J by 1 base, and 5 bases separated the two germline ends. The germline gives CDR1 MNHEY, CDR2 SVGAGI. CDR3 DNA sequence: TGTGCCAGCAGTTACGCGGTCCAAGAGACCCAGTACTTC. Residues: CASSYAVQETQYF.

The chain is built from TRBV6-5 and TRBJ1-6, with D tentatively TRBD1 (5 bases). The CDR3 has 15 residues. Germline loops: CDR1 MNHEY, CDR2 SVGAGI. With 2 bases removed from V and 12 bases from J, the gap between germline ends came to 17 bases. The CDR3 reads CASSYIRGPQQPLHF. CDR3 sequence (DNA): TGTGCCAGCAGTTACATACGGGGCCCTCAACAACCCCTCCACTTT.

The chain uses TRBV7-6 and TRBJ1-4; a possible D gene is TRBD1 (5 bases). Trimming left V 5 bases short and J 0 bases short, with 10 bases between. CDR3 length equals 15 residues. Germline values: CDR1 SGHVS, CDR2 FNYEAQ. The CDR3 nucleotides read TGTGCCAGCAGCCCGAGGGGACCAACTAATGAAAAACTGTTTTTT. Its protein product is CASSPRGPTNEKLFF. The entire variable domain, with the rest obtained from reference TRBV7-6 and TRBJ1-4, is as follows: GAGVSQSPRYKVTKRGQDVALRCDPISGHVSLYWYRQALGQGPEFLTYFNYEAQQDKSGLPNDRFSAERPEGSISTLTIQRTEQRDSAMYRCASSPRGPTNEKLFFGSGTQLSVL.

This clone was seen once. This chain uses TRBV15 with TRBJ2-1; D is tentatively TRBD1 or TRBD2 (5 bases each). V was clipped by 5 bases and J by 6 bases, with 17 bases between them. Germline V CDR1 and CDR2: LNHNV, YYDKDF (reference sequence). There are 15 residues in the CDR3. CDR3 in DNA: TGTGCCACCAGCCAACTTAGGGACGCGATCAATGAGCAGTTCTTC. Its protein product is CATSQLRDAINEQFF.

The chain uses TRBV30 and TRBJ2-7, with D possibly TRBD1 on 5 matching bases. The germline V gene has CDR1 GTSNPN and CDR2 SVGIG (reference sequence). The CDR3 loop spans 14 amino acids. Trimming left V 2 bases short and J 3 bases short, with 14 bases between. The CDR3 nucleotides read TGTGCCTGGAGTCGGCAGGGCCCCGACTACGAGCAGTACTTC. Translation: CAWSRQGPDYEQYF.

The rearrangement joins TRBV27 to TRBJ2-7; D is possibly TRBD1 or TRBD2 (5 bases each). Germline CDR1 and CDR2: MNHEY and SMNVEV (reference sequence). Trimming stripped 7 bases from V and 6 bases from J, with 13 bases between. The CDR3 has 12 residues. CDR3 nucleotide sequence: TGTGCCAGCACCCGTTTCGGGGCCGAGCAGTACTTC. It translates to CASTRFGAEQYF.

V gene TRBV9 combines with J gene TRBJ2-1; D unresolved. CDR1 is SGDLS, CDR2 YYNGEE, per germline. The V gene lost 2 bases and the J gene lost 7 bases, with 10 bases spanning the gap. This CDR3 has 13 amino acids. The CDR3 spells CASSVTPLNEQFF. The CDR3 nucleotides read TGTGCCAGCAGCGTGACACCTCTGAATGAGCAGTTCTTC.

The J gene is TRBJ2-2, the V gene TRBV7-6; TRBD2 is a possible D gene (6 bases). CDR3 length equals 13 residues. V lost 5 bases and J lost 6, with 10 bases in between. Germline V gives CDR1 SGHVS, CDR2 FNYEAQ. CDR3: CASSAGTAGELFF. CDR3 coding DNA: TGTGCCAGCAGCGCGGGGACGGCCGGGGAGCTGTTTTTT. Drawing the rest from reference TRBV7-6 and TRBJ2-2, the complete variable domain is GAGVSQSPRYKVTKRGQDVALRCDPISGHVSLYWYRQALGQGPEFLTYFNYEAQQDKSGLPNDRFSAERPEGSISTLTIQRTEQRDSAMYRCASSAGTAGELFFGEGSRLTVL.